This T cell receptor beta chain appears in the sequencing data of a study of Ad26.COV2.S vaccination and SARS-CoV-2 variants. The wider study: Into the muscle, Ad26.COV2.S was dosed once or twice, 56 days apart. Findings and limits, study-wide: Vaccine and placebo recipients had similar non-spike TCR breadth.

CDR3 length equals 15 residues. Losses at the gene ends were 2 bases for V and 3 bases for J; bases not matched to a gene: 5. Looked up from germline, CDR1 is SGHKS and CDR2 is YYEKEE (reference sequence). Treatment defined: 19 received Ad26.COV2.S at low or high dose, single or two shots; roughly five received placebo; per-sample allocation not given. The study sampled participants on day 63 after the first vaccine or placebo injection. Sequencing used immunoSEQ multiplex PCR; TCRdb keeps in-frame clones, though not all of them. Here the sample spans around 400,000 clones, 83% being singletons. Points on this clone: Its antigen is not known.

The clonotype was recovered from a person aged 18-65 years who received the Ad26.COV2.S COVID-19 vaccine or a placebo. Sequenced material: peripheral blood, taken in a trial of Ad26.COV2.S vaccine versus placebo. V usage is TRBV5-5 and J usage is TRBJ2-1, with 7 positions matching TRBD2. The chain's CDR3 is CASSLAGLDYNEQFF. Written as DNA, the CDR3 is TGTGCCAGCAGCTTAGCGGGATTAGACTACAATGAGCAGTTCTTC.